This T cell receptor beta chain was sequenced in a study of Ad26.COV2.S vaccination and SARS-CoV-2 variants. A single count supports this clone. Its antigen is undetermined. Treatment meaning: around 19 received Ad26.COV2.S at low or high dose, single or two shots; about 5 received placebo; per-sample allocation not given. Samples analyzed were those drawn on day 63 after the first vaccine or placebo injection. TCRdb's copy holds only in-frame clones and misses some; the assay was immunoSEQ multiplex PCR. The top ten hold roughly 5% of the sample, which has about 350,000 clones, 75% to 90% seen once. Germline CDR1 reads SGDLS; CDR2 reads YYNGEE. This CDR3 contains 13 residues. Deletions cut 0 bases from V and 6 bases from J, with 8 bases between. Study-wide results and limits: After vaccination, reports described spike-specific CD8+ and CD4+ T cell responses as showing substantial breadth.

The sample here was peripheral blood, taken in a trial of Ad26.COV2.S vaccine versus placebo. This clonotype originated in a person between 18 and 65 years old who received the Ad26.COV2.S COVID-19 vaccine or a placebo. The J gene is TRBJ2-3, the V gene TRBV9; D unclear. The CDR3 sequence is CASSVDLGDTQYF. As DNA, the CDR3 is TGTGCCAGCAGCGTAGATCTGGGCGATACGCAGTATTTT.